This entry lists 11 T cell receptor beta chains sequenced from one sample in a study of blood T cell repertoires in COVID-19. Generated by immunoSEQ multiplex PCR, the TCRdb table keeps only in-frame clones and is missing some. This table has over 200,000 clones, roughly 86% appearing once. The sample consisted of peripheral blood. Source of these receptors: a woman in her thirties or forties with acute or convalescent COVID-19.

V usage is TRBV7-3 and J usage is TRBJ2-1; 7 nucleotides line up with TRBD1. With V trimmed by 4 bases and J by 3 bases, 9 bases remained unmatched. The CDR3 runs to 16 residues. Germline loops: CDR1 SGHTA, CDR2 FQGTGA. DNA of the CDR3: TGTGCCAGCAGCTCAGTAGGGGGCGAAGTCTACAATGAGCAGTTCTTC. Amino acid sequence: CASSSVGGEVYNEQFF.

This CDR3 reads CASSTPGLAGGTDTQYF. DNA of the CDR3: TGTGCCAGCAGTACTCCCGGGCTAGCGGGAGGCACAGATACGCAGTATTTT. The chain joins TRBV6-2 or TRBV6-3 to TRBJ2-3; TRBD2 agrees at 10 bases. The CDR3 is made up of 17 amino acids. V was clipped by 5 bases and J by 1 base; unmatched bases: 9. Germline V gene data show CDR1 as MNHEY and CDR2 as SVGEGT.

This rearrangement joins TRBV4-1 to TRBJ1-2; 8 bases fit TRBD1. The CDR3 sequence is 15 residues long. The V segment lost 3 bases and the J segment 8 bases; nucleotides outside the gene matches: 11. Germline V lookup: CDR1 MGHRA, CDR2 YSYEKL. The CDR3, as DNA: TGCGCCAGCAGCCAGCAAGTCGACAGGGGACCAGGCTACACCTTC. Amino acids: CASSQQVDRGPGYTF.

The rearrangement joins TRBV5-6 to TRBJ1-3; the match to TRBD1 covers 7 bases. Germline V gene data show CDR1 as SGHDT and CDR2 as YYEEEE. Unmatched junction bases numbered 7, after V lost 4 bases and J lost 0 bases. The length of the CDR3 is 16 residues. The CDR3 loop is CASSRPGQHSGNTIYF. Written as DNA, the CDR3 is TGTGCCAGCAGCCGTCCGGGACAGCACTCTGGAAACACCATATATTTT.

The CDR3 spells CASSSPGQGGTGELFF. CDR3 DNA sequence: TGTGCCAGCAGCTCCCCGGGACAGGGTGGAACCGGGGAGCTGTTTTTT. This sequence joins TRBV7-3 and TRBJ2-2; 9 bases are a match to TRBD1. V lost 4 bases, J lost 5 bases, and 8 bases stayed unmatched. CDR1 is SGHTA, CDR2 FQGTGA, per germline. The CDR3 is 16 residues long. The variable domain in full, with the rest retrieved from reference TRBV7-3 and TRBJ2-2, is GAGVSQTPSNKVTEKGKYVELRCDPISGHTALYWYRQSLGQGPEFLIYFQGTGAADDSGLPNDRFFAVRPEGSVSTLKIQRTERGDSAVYLCASSSPGQGGTGELFFGEGSRLTVL.

This clone was seen once. The V and J genes are TRBV18 and TRBJ2-5; TRBD1 agrees at 7 bases. V lost 5 bases and J lost 4; bases outside the gene matches: 4. The germline CDR1 and CDR2 sequences are KGHSH and LQKENI. The CDR3 consists of 13 residues. The chain's CDR3 is CASSTGVRETQYF. The CDR3 bases are TGTGCCAGCTCAACAGGGGTGCGAGAGACCCAGTACTTC.

The J gene is TRBJ2-7, the V gene TRBV25-1; 10 nucleotides match TRBD2. V gave up 4 bases and J gave up 6 bases; unmatched junction bases: 6. The CDR3 spans 14 residues. The V gene's germline CDR1 is MGHDK and CDR2 SYGVNS. CDR3 amino acids: CASSVSGRFFEQYF. CDR3 nucleotide sequence: TGTGCCAGCAGTGTTAGCGGGAGGTTTTTCGAGCAGTACTTC.

V usage is TRBV5-5 and J usage is TRBJ1-5; D gene unclear. The CDR3 spans 15 residues. V was clipped by 2 bases and J by 6 bases, with 15 bases between them. Germline assignment: CDR1 SGHKS and CDR2 YYEKEE (reference sequence). The CDR3 nucleotides read TGTGCCAGCAGCTTAAGCGGGTCGTCGGGTCAGCCCCAGCATTTT. This translates into CASSLSGSSGQPQHF. The complete variable domain, with remaining parts taken from reference TRBV5-5 and TRBJ1-5, reads DAGVTQSPTHLIKTRGQQVTLRCSPISGHKSVSWYQQVLGQGPQFIFQYYEKEERGRGNFPDRFSARQFPNYSSELNVNALLLGDSALYLCASSLSGSSGQPQHFGDGTRLSIL.

This clone was found once. The CDR3 DNA follows: TGTGCCAGTAGTATACGAGCTAGCGCGATCCAAGAGACCCAGTACTTC. It translates to CASSIRASAIQETQYF. The chain couples TRBV19 to TRBJ2-5; the D gene is possibly TRBD2 (6 bases). CDR3 length equals 16 residues. Germline CDR1 reads LNHDA; CDR2 reads SQIVND (reference sequence). Trimming pared 2 bases from V and 1 base from J, leaving 14 bases between.

The chain links TRBV13 to TRBJ1-3; 9 nucleotides align to TRBD1. Germline CDR1 PRHDT, CDR2 FYEKMQ (reference sequence). This CDR3 comprises 15 residues. Trimming at V came to 2 bases and at J to 3 bases, leaving 2 bases not matched to a gene. The CDR3 DNA reads TGTGCCAGCAGCTTACGGGACAGGGTTGGAAACACCATATATTTT. Protein: CASSLRDRVGNTIYF.

This chain connects TRBV11-2 to TRBJ2-7; 12 bases agree with TRBD2. This CDR3 region has 16 residues. Germline assignment: CDR1 SGHAT and CDR2 FQNNGV. V gave up 1 base and J gave up 4 bases; unmatched junction bases: 5. This CDR3 is CASSLGLTSGGYEQYF. CDR3 nucleotide sequence: TGTGCCAGCAGCTTAGGGTTGACTAGCGGGGGTTACGAGCAGTACTTC.